The present TCR beta chain was sequenced within a study of shared clonotypes between healthy human individuals. V dropped 0 bases and J dropped 5; count of bases not matched to a gene: 5. Germline V gene data show CDR1 as MNHEY and CDR2 as SVGAGI. CDR3 length equals 15 residues. Some clones are missing from TCRdb's copy, which holds only in-frame ones; the method was immunoSEQ multiplex PCR. Altogether roughly 700,000 clones are present, over 65% being singletons, with the ten largest covering about 1.8%. Findings and caveats of the study: Having only a few donors restricted how much genetic and exposure-history diversity was captured.

With respect to this clone: The antigen remains unidentified.

This chain connects TRBV6-5 to TRBJ2-3, with TRBD1 identical over 7 bases. Input material: memory CD4+ T cells sorted from blood. The subset was: CD45RA-negative fraction. This sequence originates from a woman aged 25-40 years in good health. CDR3 coding DNA: TGTGCCAGCAGTTACTCGAGGAACAGGGGAGATACGCAGTATTTT. Translating gives CASSYSRNRGDTQYF.